The sequence of this TCR beta chain was determined in a study of blood T cells in healthy people across ages. Overall study findings and caveats: Greater diversity and more naive CD4+ cells were seen in long-lived donors than in aged donors. Across samples, TCR beta diversity tracked strongly with naive T cell percentage.

Ten milliliters of peripheral blood were drawn from each donor into EDTA-treated tubes. A minimum of 6.5 million PBMCs was isolated per sample. Notes on this clonotype: Antigen unknown.

This CDR3 region has 14 residues. Trimming stripped 4 bases from V and 7 bases from J, with 17 bases between. The germline V gene has CDR1 MDHEN and CDR2 SYDVKM. Together with a sample-barcoded 5' primer, a J-beta primer mix was included in a second PCR lasting about 7 to 11 cycles. MiXCR was run by TCRdb on the 5' RACE reads, yielding one entry per CDR3 protein. The repertoire has about a million distinct CDR3 sequences, roughly 51% of them found once; the top ten carry over 20%. The chain employs TRBV28 and TRBJ2-7; D gene uncertain. This clonotype originated in an older woman in good health. The sample taken for sequencing was blood. The CDR3 loop is CASSSRVFGLEQYF. The DNA of the CDR3 is TGTGCCAGCAGTTCCCGGGTCTTCGGTTTGGAGCAGTACTTC.